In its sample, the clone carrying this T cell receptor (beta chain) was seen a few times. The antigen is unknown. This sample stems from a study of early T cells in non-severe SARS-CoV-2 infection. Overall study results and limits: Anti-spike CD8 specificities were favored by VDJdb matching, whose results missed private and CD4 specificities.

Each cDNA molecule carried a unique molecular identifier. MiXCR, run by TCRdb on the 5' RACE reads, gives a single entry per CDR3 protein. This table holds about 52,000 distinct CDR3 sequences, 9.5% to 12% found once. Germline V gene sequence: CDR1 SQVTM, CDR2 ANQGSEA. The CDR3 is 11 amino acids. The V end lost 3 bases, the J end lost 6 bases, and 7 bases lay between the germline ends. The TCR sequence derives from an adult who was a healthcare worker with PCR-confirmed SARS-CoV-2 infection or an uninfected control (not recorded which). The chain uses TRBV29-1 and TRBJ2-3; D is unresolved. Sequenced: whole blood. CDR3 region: CSVDRSDTQYF. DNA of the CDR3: TGCAGCGTTGATCGGTCGGATACGCAGTATTTT.